This T cell receptor (beta chain) was recorded in a study of blood T cell repertoires in COVID-19. V lost 3 bases and J 2 bases, leaving 10 bases between the germline ends. Looked up from germline, CDR1 is LGHNT and CDR2 is FRNRAP. CDR3 length equals 14 residues. The protocol was immunoSEQ multiplex PCR, while the TCRdb copy is restricted to in-frame clones and leaves out a portion. The sample consists of 200,000 to 300,000 clones, 83% of them appearing once. Sequencing was done on a sample of peripheral blood. This chain links TRBV12-5 with TRBJ2-5, with D possibly matching TRBD2 (6 bases). The clonotype originates from a human donor in a cohort sampled during active COVID-19. The CDR3: CASGFGGRQETQYF. In DNA form, the CDR3 reads TGTGCTAGTGGTTTTGGGGGGAGGCAAGAGACCCAGTACTTC. Filled out from reference TRBV12-5 and TRBJ2-5, the complete variable domain reads DARVTQTPRHKVTEMGQEVTMRCQPILGHNTVFWYRQTMMQGLELLAYFRNRAPLDDSGMPKDRFSAEMPDATLATLKIQPSEPRDSAVYFCASGFGGRQETQYFGPGTRLLVL.